The source of this T cell receptor (beta chain) is a study of cytomegalovirus exposure and HLA in healthy donors. Study details: Caucasian-associated ancestry cluster membership applied to about 80% of under 450 genotyped donors.

In regard to this clone: The antigen is undetermined.

Notes on the study in general: DRB1 had the most TCR associations and HLA-C the fewest, a later analysis found, with rates varying by HLA locus. The authors reported that TCR beta sequences could predict HLA-A and HLA-B alleles. These predictions were accurate for most subjects in the first cohort. What a later analysis reportedly showed was that an Asian-associated ancestry cluster had fewer N-insertions than the roughly 670-donor mean.

The PCR had 60 Vbeta and 13 Jbeta primers. Libraries were prepared by immunoSEQ multiplex PCR; TCRdb keeps only in-frame clonotypes and omits some of them. This table holds about 180,000 clones, roughly four fifths found once. The CDR3 has 15 residues. V lost 1 base to trimming and J lost 1 base, with 8 bases between them. Germline V gives CDR1 MNHNS, CDR2 SASEGT. This clonotype was obtained from a male donor in good health and CMV-seronegative. Sequencing was carried out using PBMCs. The J gene is TRBJ2-1, the V gene TRBV6-1; D unclear. The CDR3 protein is CASSEEASSYNEQFF. As DNA, the CDR3 is TGTGCCAGCAGTGAAGAGGCTAGTTCCTACAATGAGCAGTTCTTC.